These T cell receptor beta chains were read from a single sample in a study of shared clonotypes between healthy human individuals. Some clones are missing from TCRdb's copy, which holds only in-frame ones; the method was immunoSEQ multiplex PCR. In the table there are 300,000 to 400,000 clones, around 67% of which are singletons. Sequencing was done on a sample of memory CD4+ T cells sorted from blood. The receptors stem from a man aged 25-45 years in good health. CDR3s include the opening cysteine and the closing phenylalanine or tryptophan. The D gene is left open where the match is weak. Only part of the rows carry a size: once, few, many, or a class if the clone is expanded.

d_gene	v_gene	abundance	j_gene	CDR3aa	CDR3nt
-	TRBV6-1	once	TRBJ2-2	CASSERGGNTGELFF	TGTGCCAGCAGTGAAAGGGGAGGGAACACCGGGGAGCTGTTTTTT
-	TRBV1	-	TRBJ2-3	CTSSQVVGRDTDTQYF	TGCACCAGCAGCCAAGTTGTCGGGAGAGACACAGATACGCAGTATTTT
-	TRBV10-3	-	TRBJ2-1	CAIKGYQGPEQFF	TGTGCCATCAAGGGCTATCAGGGACCAGAGCAGTTCTTC
-	TRBV7-7	-	TRBJ2-2	CASSFAETGELFF	TGTGCTAGCAGCTTTGCGGAGACCGGGGAGCTGTTTTTT
-	TRBV7-2	-	TRBJ2-3	CASRYTGSADTQYF	TGTGCCAGCAGGTACACAGGGAGCGCAGATACGCAGTATTTT
-	TRBV4-3	many	TRBJ2-7	CASSQDLRSSEQYF	TGCGCCAGCAGCCAAGATCTAAGGTCCTCCGAGCAGTACTTC
-	TRBV5-1	-	TRBJ2-7	CASSLQGRDKGYF	TGCGCCAGCAGCTTGCAGGGCAGGGACAAGGGGTACTTC
-	TRBV19	few	TRBJ1-1	CASSMWGSGDEAFF	TGTGCCAGTAGTATGTGGGGGAGCGGAGATGAAGCTTTCTTT
-	TRBV15	-	TRBJ2-7	CATSRDMAGSYEQYF	TGTGCCACCAGCAGAGATATGGCCGGATCCTACGAGCAGTACTTC
TRBD2	TRBV20-1	-	TRBJ2-1	CSARVAGAQFF	TGCAGTGCTCGAGTAGCGGGGGCACAGTTCTTC
-	TRBV5-5	-	TRBJ1-2	CASSFVGGGYTF	TGTGCCAGCAGCTTCGTGGGTGGCGGCTACACCTTC
TRBD1	TRBV6-5	-	TRBJ2-7	CASSYLTGGQYF	TGTGCCAGCAGTTACTTGACAGGGGGCCAGTACTTC
-	TRBV7-2	few	TRBJ1-1	CASSLAPVPVEAFF	TGTGCCAGCAGCTTAGCTCCGGTCCCGGTAGAAGCTTTCTTT
TRBD1	TRBV6-1	many	TRBJ1-3	CASSEPGQGIRTIYF	TGTGCCAGCAGTGAACCGGGACAGGGGATCCGCACCATATATTTT
-	TRBV5-4	-	TRBJ2-5	CASRPGVGRETQYF	TGTGCCAGCAGACCAGGGGTAGGACGGGAGACCCAGTACTTC
-	TRBV5-8	-	TRBJ2-2	CASSLLPGPNTGELFF	TGTGCCAGCAGCTTACTTCCGGGGCCGAACACCGGGGAGCTGTTTTTT
-	TRBV5-8	many	TRBJ2-5	CASRVGGHQETQYF	TGTGCCAGCAGGGTCGGGGGCCACCAAGAGACCCAGTACTTC
-	TRBV19	-	TRBJ1-1	CASSLTNTEAFF	TGTGCCAGTAGTTTGACGAACACTGAAGCTTTCTTT
-	TRBV7-9	-	TRBJ2-5	CASSSPQRGSWGGDQYF	TGTGCCAGCAGCTCCCCGCAAAGGGGGAGTTGGGGCGGGGACCAGTACTTC
-	TRBV6-5	-	TRBJ1-2	CASSYRTPDYGYTF	TGTGCCAGCAGTTATAGGACGCCCGACTATGGCTACACCTTC
TRBD1	TRBV14	-	TRBJ1-1	CASSQQGAYTEAFF	TGTGCCAGCAGCCAACAGGGGGCATACACTGAAGCTTTCTTT
TRBD2	TRBV5-1	-	TRBJ2-7	CASSSNLGSGMFAYEQYF	TGCGCCAGCAGCTCCAATTTGGGCAGCGGGATGTTTGCCTACGAGCAGTACTTC
-	TRBV28	-	TRBJ2-7	CASSLPGTGLLEQYF	TGTGCCAGCAGTTTGCCCGGGACTGGCCTCCTGGAGCAGTACTTC
-	TRBV5-1	many	TRBJ2-2	CASRTEGTGELFF	TGCGCCAGTCGGACAGAAGGCACCGGGGAGCTGTTTTTT